This T cell receptor (beta chain) was sequenced in a study of beta chain features in type 1 diabetes. It was one heparinised blood draw, averaging roughly 100 mL, that each donor gave. Cells sorted by CD45RO/CCR7/CD25/CD127/CD95/CD27 comprised CD4+ naive, central memory, regulatory and stem cell-like memory cells. The isolated RNA, all of it, was reverse transcribed, so expressed TCRB transcripts were what got sequenced. The study sequenced naive, central memory and regulatory T cell samples to an average of around 3.5 million reads. Profiling relied on immunoSEQ multiplex PCR, and the TCRdb table lists in-frame clones only, not all of them. The data contain just over 150,000 clones, around 10% of them singletons. This clone was observed a handful of times. Sequencing used central memory CD4+ T cells from blood. The TCR was taken from a man between 18 and 35 years old in good health.

DNA of the CDR3: TGTGCCAGCAGTGCTTCAGGGGACGCAGATACGCAGTATTTT. Protein product: CASSASGDADTQYF. The J gene is TRBJ2-3, the V gene TRBV2; weak D call: TRBD1 (6 bases). The CDR3 is 14 amino acids. The V gene's germline CDR1 is SNHLY and CDR2 FYNNEI. V lost 4 bases and J 4 bases, leaving 12 bases between the germline ends.